Given below is one T cell receptor (beta chain) in context. In the PCR, 60 Vbeta and 13 Jbeta primers were used. Using immunoSEQ multiplex PCR, the repertoire was profiled, and TCRdb retains in-frame clones only, with some absent. The repertoire has roughly 69,000 clones, around 72% of them found once; the top ten carry 14%. The sample is drawn from a study of cytomegalovirus exposure and HLA in healthy donors. Source material: PBMCs. This TCR was sampled from a male donor in good health and CMV-seropositive.

CDR3 in DNA: TGTGCCAGCAGCCTGACAGGAGAGAACACTGAAGCTTTCTTT. It is translated as CASSLTGENTEAFF. This chain links TRBV7-2 with TRBJ1-1; D is perhaps TRBD1 (6 bases). This CDR3 has 14 amino acids. V gave up 5 bases and J gave up 1 base, with 11 bases separating them. The V gene's germline CDR1 is SGHTA and CDR2 FQGNSA.